This TCR beta chain derives from a study of cytomegalovirus exposure and HLA in healthy donors. Researchers ran the PCR with 60 Vbeta and 13 Jbeta primers. Sequencing was performed with immunoSEQ multiplex PCR; in TCRdb, only in-frame clones are kept and a portion is missing. This repertoire shows under 100,000 clones, roughly a tenth found once; its top ten account for approximately 24%. This clone occurred a few times. The antigen is unknown. Study-level results: Further analysis was carried out later, and it showed several of the most significant clusters appearing linked to common viral pathogens.

This CDR3 spans 16 amino acids. Trimming cost V 3 bases and J 4 bases, with 20 bases left between them. Looked up from germline, CDR1 is SQVTM and CDR2 is ANQGSEA. Regarding donors, all were healthy bone marrow donors. Sequencing input: PBMCs. This receptor was obtained from a man aged 55 to 70 in good health and CMV-seropositive. The chain recombines TRBV29-1 with TRBJ2-3; TRBD2 is a possible D gene (5 bases). The CDR3 DNA sequence: TGCAGCGTTGATAGCGCAGGTGTGGGCAGCCCAGATACGCAGTATTTT. This translates into CSVDSAGVGSPDTQYF.